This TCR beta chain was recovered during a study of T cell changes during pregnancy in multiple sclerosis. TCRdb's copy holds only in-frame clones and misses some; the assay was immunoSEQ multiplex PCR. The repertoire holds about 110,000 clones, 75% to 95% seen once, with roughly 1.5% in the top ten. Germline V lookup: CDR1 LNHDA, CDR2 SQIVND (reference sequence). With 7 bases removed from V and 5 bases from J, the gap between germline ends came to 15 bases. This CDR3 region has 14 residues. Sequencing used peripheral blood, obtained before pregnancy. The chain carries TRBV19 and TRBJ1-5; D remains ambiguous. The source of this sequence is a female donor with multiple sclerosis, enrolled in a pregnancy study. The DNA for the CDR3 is TGTGCCAGTATGCGGAGAGAGACCCATCAGCCCCAGCATTTT. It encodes CASMRRETHQPQHF.